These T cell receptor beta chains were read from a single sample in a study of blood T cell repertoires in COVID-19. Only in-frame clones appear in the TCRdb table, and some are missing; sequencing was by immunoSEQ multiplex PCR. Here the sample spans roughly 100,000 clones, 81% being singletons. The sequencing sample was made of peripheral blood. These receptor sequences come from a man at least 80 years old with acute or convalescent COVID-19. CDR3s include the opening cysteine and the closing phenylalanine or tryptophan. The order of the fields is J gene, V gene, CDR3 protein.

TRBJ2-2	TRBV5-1	CASRSAENTGELFF
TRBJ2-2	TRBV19	CASSSPGLANTGELFF
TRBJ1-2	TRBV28	CASSSDRGRDYGYTF
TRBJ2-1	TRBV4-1	CASSWPQGGNNEQFF
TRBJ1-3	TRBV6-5	CASSYGRGRPGNTIYF
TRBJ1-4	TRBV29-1	CSAAQGNNEKLFF
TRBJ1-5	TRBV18	CASSPQEQGGNQPQHF
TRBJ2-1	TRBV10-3	CAISGSLAPNEQFF
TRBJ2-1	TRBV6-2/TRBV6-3	CASSYSGTSVRGNEQFF
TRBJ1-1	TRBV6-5	CASSYSEGTEAFF
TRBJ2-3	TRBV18	CASSPPRGTDTQYF
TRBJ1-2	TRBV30	CAWSAQNRNYGYTF
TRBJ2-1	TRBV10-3	CAISVTGASYNEQFF
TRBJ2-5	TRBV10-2	CASSGGTGGWWWGQETQYF
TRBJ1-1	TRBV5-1	CASSPTGGNTEAFF
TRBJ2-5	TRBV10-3	CATMQGGETQYF
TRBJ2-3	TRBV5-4	CASSSGTGVDTQYF
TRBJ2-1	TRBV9	CASSVDLGTGFQRGYNEQFF
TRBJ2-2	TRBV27	CASRVRRSGGRPGELFF
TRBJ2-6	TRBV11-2	CASSFPGFSGLSGANVLTF
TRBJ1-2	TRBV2	CASSEAGQARASYGYTF
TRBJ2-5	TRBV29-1	CSVAWTSGETQYF
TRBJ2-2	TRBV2	CASSEAEFTGELFF
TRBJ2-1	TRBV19	CASSIEREPPNEQFF
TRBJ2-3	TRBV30	CAWSDGGGADTQYF
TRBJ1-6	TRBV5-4	CASSFRQNSPLHF
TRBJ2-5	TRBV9	CASSAGLAGETQYF
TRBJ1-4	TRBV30	CAWSVGVEKLFF
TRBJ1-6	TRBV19	CASTIGQPPSPLHF
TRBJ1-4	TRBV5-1	CASSLVTGANEKLFF
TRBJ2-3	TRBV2	CASTRGRTDTQYF
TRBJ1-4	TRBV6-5	CASVYRGANEKLFF
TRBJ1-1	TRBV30	CAWSVKGGRNTEAFF
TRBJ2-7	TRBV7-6	CASSLGGTGLREQYF
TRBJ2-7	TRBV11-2	CASSWTGGSEQYF
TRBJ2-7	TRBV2	CATSISGQGAREQYF
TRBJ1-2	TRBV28	CASSSFTGTGRSYTF
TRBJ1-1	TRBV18	CAGSSNTNTEAFF
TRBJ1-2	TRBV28	CASSFRPGSGYTF
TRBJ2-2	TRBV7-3	CASSTGGEVGGELFF
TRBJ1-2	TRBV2	CASSEQRGQGHGYTF
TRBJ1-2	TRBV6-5	CASSYSRTGGGYGYTF
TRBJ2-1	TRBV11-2	CASSLASGNGFF
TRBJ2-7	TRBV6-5	CASSYSSEGRMQYF
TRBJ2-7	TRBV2	CASSSGTGAYEQYF
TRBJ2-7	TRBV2	CASRSGTGALFEQYF